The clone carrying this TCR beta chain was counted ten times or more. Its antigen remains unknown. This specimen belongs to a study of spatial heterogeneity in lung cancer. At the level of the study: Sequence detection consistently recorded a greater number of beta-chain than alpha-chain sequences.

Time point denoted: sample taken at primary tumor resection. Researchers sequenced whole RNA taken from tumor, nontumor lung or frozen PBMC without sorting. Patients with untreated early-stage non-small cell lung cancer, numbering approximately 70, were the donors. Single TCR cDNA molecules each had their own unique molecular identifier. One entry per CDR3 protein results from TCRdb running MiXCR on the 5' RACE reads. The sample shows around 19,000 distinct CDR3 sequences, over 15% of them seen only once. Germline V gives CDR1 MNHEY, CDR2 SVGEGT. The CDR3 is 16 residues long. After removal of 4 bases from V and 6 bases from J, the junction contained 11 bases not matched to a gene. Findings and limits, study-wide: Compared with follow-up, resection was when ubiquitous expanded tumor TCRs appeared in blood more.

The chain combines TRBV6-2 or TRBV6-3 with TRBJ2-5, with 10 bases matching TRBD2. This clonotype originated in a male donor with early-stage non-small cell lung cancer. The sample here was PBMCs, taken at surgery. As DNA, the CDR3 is TGTGCCAGCAGTTTGTCCCAGCGGGGGGGCAGGAAGACCCAGTACTTC. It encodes CASSLSQRGGRKTQYF.